These 5 T cell receptor beta chains were sequenced from one sample in a study of blood T cell repertoires in COVID-19. TCRdb's table, derived via immunoSEQ multiplex PCR, lists solely in-frame clones and lacks some. The sample lists roughly 360,000 clones, 80% to 90% occurring once. The sequenced sample was PBMCs or T cells enriched from blood (not recorded which). The receptor source for this set is a man younger than 45 who had recovered from COVID-19.

In this sample, this clone turned up once. The rearrangement links TRBV5-5 to TRBJ1-4; D may be TRBD1 (6 bases). Trimming removed 4 bases at V and 2 bases at J, with 12 bases between. The CDR3 consists of 15 residues. Per the germline V gene, CDR1 is SGHKS and CDR2 is YYEKEE (reference sequence). The CDR3 bases are TGTGCCAGCAGCCCGGCGGGGGGCACTAATGAAAAACTGTTTTTT. This gives the protein CASSPAGGTNEKLFF.

The chain recombines TRBV7-2 with TRBJ1-1; unclear D gene. The CDR3 covers 12 residues. From germline, CDR1 is SGHTA and CDR2 FQGNSA. Deletions cut 2 bases from V and 3 bases from J, with 4 bases between. The CDR3 here is CASSLLYTEAFF. DNA for the CDR3: TGTGCCAGCAGCTTATTATACACTGAAGCTTTCTTT.

The rearrangement uses TRBV6-5 and TRBJ1-6; D unclear. The CDR3 length is 13 residues. V lost 2 bases and J 7 bases, leaving 6 bases between the germline ends. The germline CDR1 and CDR2 sequences are MNHEY and SVGAGI. The CDR3 spells CASSYLRNSPLHF. The CDR3 nucleotides read TGTGCCAGCAGTTACCTACGGAATTCACCCCTCCACTTT.

V is TRBV5-1 and J is TRBJ1-1; D remains ambiguous. The CDR3 consists of 14 residues. Germline V CDR1 and CDR2: SGHRS, YFSETQ. V lost 2 bases and J 2 bases, leaving 10 bases between the germline ends. The CDR3 region has the DNA TGCGCCAGCAGCTTAATCGAGGGCAACACTGAAGCTTTCTTT. Amino acids: CASSLIEGNTEAFF.

As to this clone: The sample carries other DNA sequences with the same CDR3. The V gene is TRBV9, the J gene TRBJ1-3; 8 bases map to TRBD1. The CDR3 consists of 15 residues. The junction had 1 base not matched to a gene; V was cut back by 2 bases and J by 0 bases. In germline, CDR1 is SGDLS, CDR2 YYNGEE. This CDR3 reads CASSVTGGSGNTIYF. CDR3 DNA: TGTGCCAGCAGCGTTACAGGGGGCTCTGGAAACACCATATATTTT.